This T cell receptor beta chain originates from a study of graft-versus-host responses after intestinal transplantation. Study overall: Multivisceral, liver-intestinal, or isolated intestinal transplants were received by the recipients. Every recipient had anti-thymocyte globulin induction and around 3 years of tacrolimus plus steroids.

This clone came up once. Profiling relied on immunoSEQ multiplex PCR, and the TCRdb table lists in-frame clones only, not all of them. The sample yields about 20,000 clones, over 35% seen once. Looked up from germline, CDR1 is SGHAT and CDR2 is FQNNGV. The CDR3 loop spans 12 amino acids. The V end was cut by 5 bases, the J end by 7 bases, with 6 bases between. The TCR sequence derives from a human patient who received an intestinal transplant. V and J are TRBV11-2 and TRBJ1-6; no firm D call. The sample here was alloreactive CD4+ T cells from a mixed lymphocyte reaction culture, taken before intestinal transplant. Subset defined: CFSE-low proliferating T cells sorted from roughly 6-day pre-transplant mixed lymphocyte reaction (GvH or HvG direction). In nucleotides, the CDR3 is TGTGCCAGCAGCCACAGAAATTCACCCCTCCACTTT. Protein sequence: CASSHRNSPLHF.